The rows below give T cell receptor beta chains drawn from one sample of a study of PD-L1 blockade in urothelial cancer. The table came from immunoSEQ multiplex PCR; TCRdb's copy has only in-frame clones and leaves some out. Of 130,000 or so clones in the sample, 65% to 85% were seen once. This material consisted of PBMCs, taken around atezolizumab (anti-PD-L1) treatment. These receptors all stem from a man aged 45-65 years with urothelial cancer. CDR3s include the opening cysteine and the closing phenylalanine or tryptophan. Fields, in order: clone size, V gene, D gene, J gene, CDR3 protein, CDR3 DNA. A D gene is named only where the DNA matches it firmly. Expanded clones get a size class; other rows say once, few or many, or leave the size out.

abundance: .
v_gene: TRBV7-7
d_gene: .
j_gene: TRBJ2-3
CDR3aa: CASSSDRTDTQYF
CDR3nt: TGTGCTAGCAGCTCTGACAGGACAGATACGCAGTATTTT

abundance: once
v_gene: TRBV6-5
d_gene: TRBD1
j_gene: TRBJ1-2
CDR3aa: CASSYFGQGVVYGYTF
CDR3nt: TGTGCCAGCAGTTACTTCGGACAGGGTGTTGTGTATGGCTACACCTTC

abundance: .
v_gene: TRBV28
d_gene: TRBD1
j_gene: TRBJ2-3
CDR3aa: CASSSGGVDTQYF
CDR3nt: TGTGCCAGCAGCTCAGGGGGCGTGGATACGCAGTATTTT

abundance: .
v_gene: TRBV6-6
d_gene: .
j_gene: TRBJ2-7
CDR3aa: CASSDRTAYEQYF
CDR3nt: TGTGCCAGCAGTGACCGGACAGCCTACGAGCAGTACTTC

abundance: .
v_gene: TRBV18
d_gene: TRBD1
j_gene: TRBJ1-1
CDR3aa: CASSLGPTWTGGYDTEAFF
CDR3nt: TGTGCCAGCTCACTCGGACCGACCTGGACAGGGGGCTATGACACTGAAGCTTTCTTT

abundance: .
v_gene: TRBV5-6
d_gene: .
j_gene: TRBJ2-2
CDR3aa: CASAGGELFF
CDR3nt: TGTGCCAGCGCGGGCGGGGAGCTGTTTTTT

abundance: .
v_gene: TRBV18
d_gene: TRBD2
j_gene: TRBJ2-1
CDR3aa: CASSPPASGYGGNKYNEQFF
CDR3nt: TGTGCCAGCTCACCACCGGCTAGCGGGTATGGGGGGAACAAATACAATGAGCAGTTCTTC

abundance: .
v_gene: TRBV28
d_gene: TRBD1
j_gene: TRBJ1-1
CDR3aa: CASRDRETEAFF
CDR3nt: TGTGCCAGCCGGGACAGGGAAACTGAAGCTTTCTTT

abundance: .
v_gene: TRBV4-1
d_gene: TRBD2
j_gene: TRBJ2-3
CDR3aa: CASSQDGSGGPSDTQYF
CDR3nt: TGCGCCAGCAGCCAAGATGGGTCGGGAGGGCCTTCAGATACGCAGTATTTT

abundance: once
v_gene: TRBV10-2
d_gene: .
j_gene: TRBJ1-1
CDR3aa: CASHSLREGNTEAFF
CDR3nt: TGCGCCAGCCATAGCCTTCGAGAGGGGAACACTGAAGCTTTCTTT

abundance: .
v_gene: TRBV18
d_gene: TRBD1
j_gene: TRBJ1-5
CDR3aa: CASSAGTARNQPQHF
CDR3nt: TGTGCCAGCTCGGCCGGGACAGCCCGCAATCAGCCCCAGCATTTT

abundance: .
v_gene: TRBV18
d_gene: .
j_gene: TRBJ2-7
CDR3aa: CASSPSAGYREQYF
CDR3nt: TGTGCCAGCTCACCATCTGCGGGATATCGGGAGCAGTACTTC

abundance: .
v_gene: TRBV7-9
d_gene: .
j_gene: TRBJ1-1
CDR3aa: CASSSWTENTEAFF
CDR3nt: TGTGCCAGCAGCTCCTGGACAGAAAACACTGAAGCTTTCTTT

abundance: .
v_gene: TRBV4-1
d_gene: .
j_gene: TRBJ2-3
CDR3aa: CASSQVLGSTDTQYF
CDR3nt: TGCGCCAGCAGCCAAGTTCTAGGTAGCACAGATACGCAGTATTTT

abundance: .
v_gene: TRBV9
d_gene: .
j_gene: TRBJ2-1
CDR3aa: CASSVKTGLDEQFF
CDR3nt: TGTGCCAGCAGCGTAAAGACAGGCCTCGATGAGCAGTTCTTC

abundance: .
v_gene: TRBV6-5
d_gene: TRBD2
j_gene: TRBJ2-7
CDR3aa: CASSPSSGRSYEQYF
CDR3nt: TGTGCCAGCAGTCCATCTAGCGGGAGGTCCTACGAGCAGTACTTC

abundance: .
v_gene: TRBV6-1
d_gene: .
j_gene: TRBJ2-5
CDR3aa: CAARRGQSWGETQYF
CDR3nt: TGTGCCGCTCGACGTGGACAGAGCTGGGGGGAGACCCAGTACTTC

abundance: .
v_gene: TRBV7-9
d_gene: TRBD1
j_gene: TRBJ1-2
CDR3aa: CASSPSGTVYGYTF
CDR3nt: TGTGCCAGCAGCCCCAGTGGGACAGTCTATGGCTACACCTTC

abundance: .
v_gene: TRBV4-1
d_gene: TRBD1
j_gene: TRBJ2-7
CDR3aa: CASSQGAGQGHEQYF
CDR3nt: TGCGCCAGCAGCCAAGGGGCAGGACAGGGACATGAGCAGTACTTC

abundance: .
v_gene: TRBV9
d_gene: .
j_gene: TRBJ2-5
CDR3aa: CASSVSEGVLETQYF
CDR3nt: TGTGCCAGCAGCGTAAGTGAAGGGGTTTTGGAGACCCAGTACTTC

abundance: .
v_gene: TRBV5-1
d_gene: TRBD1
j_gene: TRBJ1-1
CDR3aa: CASSTDRANTEAFF
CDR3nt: TGCGCCAGCAGCACCGACAGGGCGAACACTGAAGCTTTCTTT

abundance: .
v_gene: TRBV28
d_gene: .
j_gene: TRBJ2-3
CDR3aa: CASSRERGYPNEYTQYF
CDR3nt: TGTGCCAGCAGCCGCGAACGGGGGTACCCTAATGAATATACGCAGTATTTT

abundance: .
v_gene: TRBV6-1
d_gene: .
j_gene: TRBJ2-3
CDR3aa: CASSRTASTDTQYF
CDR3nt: TGTGCCAGCAGTAGGACAGCTAGCACAGATACGCAGTATTTT